The following is a TCR beta chain sequence with its context. Its target is not known. Assay: immunoSEQ multiplex PCR; the TCRdb copy retains only in-frame clones and omits some. The table lists 150,000 or so clones, around 91% of them singletons. The sample is drawn from a study of T cell responses to AZD1222 COVID-19 vaccine. Study-wide findings and caveats: Vaccination with two AZD1222 doses was followed by a rise in Spike-specific TCR breadth and depth. A mostly white British donor set with more females was recruited, and clonal diversity was possibly underestimated.

This receptor was identified in an adult in good health. The sequences come from peripheral blood, collected on day 0 of AZD1222 vaccination.

Here the CDR3 reads CASSYQGSMRYTF. As DNA, the CDR3 is TGTGCCAGCAGTTATCAGGGGTCGATGAGATACACCTTC. The chain combines TRBV28 with TRBJ1-2, with a weak D call TRBD1 (6 bases). Per germline, CDR1 MDHEN and CDR2 SYDVKM. V was shortened by 4 bases and J by 11 bases, with 17 bases between the two germline ends. CDR3 length: 13 amino acids.